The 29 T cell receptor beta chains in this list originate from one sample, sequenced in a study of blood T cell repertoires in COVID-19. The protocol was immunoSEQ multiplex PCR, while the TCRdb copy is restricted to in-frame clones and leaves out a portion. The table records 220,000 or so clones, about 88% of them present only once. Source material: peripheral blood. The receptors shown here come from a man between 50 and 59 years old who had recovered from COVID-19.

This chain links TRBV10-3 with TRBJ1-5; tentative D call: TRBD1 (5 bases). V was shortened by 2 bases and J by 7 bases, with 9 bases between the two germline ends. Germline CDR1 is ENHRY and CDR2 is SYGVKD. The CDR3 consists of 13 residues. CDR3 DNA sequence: TGTGCCATCAGTGAGGGGGCGGGACAGCCCCAGCATTTT. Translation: CAISEGAGQPQHF.

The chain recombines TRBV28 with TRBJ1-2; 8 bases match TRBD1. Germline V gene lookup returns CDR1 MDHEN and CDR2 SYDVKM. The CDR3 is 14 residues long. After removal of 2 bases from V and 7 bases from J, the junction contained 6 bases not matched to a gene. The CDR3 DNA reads TGTGCCAGCAGTTTAGTACCAGGGGGCCTTGGCTACACCTTC. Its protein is CASSLVPGGLGYTF.

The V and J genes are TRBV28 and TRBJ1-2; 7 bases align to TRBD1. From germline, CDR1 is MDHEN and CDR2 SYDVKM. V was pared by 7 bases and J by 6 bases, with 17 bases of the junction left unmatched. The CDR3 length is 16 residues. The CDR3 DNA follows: TGTGCCAGCACCTCCTGGCCCGGGACAGCGTCTAATGGCTACACCTTC. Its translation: CASTSWPGTASNGYTF.

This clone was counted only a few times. CDR3 nucleotide sequence: TGTGCCAGCAGGCTGCCTCGCGACCTAGGCTACGAGCAGTACTTC. This gives the protein CASRLPRDLGYEQYF. The chain uses TRBV28 and TRBJ2-7; D is unclear. Germline V CDR1 and CDR2: MDHEN, SYDVKM. V was cut by 6 bases and J by 3 bases, with 18 bases left in between. There are 15 residues in the CDR3.

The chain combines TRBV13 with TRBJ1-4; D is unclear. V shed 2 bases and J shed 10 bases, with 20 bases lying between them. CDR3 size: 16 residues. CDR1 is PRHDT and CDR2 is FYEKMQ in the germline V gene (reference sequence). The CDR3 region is CASSLSPEVGVGKLFF. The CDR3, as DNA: TGTGCCAGCAGCTTATCACCTGAGGTGGGTGTCGGAAAACTGTTTTTT. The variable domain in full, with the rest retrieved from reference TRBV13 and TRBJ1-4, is AAGVIQSPRHLIKEKRETATLKCYPIPRHDTVYWYQQGPGQDPQFLISFYEKMQSDKGSIPDRFSAQQFSDYHSELNMSSLELGDSALYFCASSLSPEVGVGKLFFGSGTQLSVL.

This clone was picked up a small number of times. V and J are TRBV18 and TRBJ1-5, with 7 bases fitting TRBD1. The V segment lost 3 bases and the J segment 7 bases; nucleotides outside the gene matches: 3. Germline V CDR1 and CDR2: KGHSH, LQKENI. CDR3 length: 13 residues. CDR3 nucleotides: TGTGCCAGCTCACCGGCAGGGGGGCAGCCCCAGCATTTT. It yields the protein CASSPAGGQPQHF.

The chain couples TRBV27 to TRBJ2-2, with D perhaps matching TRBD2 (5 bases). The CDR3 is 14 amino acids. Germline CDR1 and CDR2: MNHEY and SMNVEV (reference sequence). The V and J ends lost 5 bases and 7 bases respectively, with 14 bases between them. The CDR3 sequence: CASSPRSGNGELFF. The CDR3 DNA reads TGTGCCAGCAGTCCCCGGTCGGGGAACGGGGAGCTGTTTTTT.

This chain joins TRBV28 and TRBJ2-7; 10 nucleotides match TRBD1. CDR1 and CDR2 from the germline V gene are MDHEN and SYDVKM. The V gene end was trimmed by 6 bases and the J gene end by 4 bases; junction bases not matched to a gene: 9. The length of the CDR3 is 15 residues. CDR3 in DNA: TGTGCCAGCAGATTAAACGACAGGGGGCCATACGAGCAGTACTTC. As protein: CASRLNDRGPYEQYF.

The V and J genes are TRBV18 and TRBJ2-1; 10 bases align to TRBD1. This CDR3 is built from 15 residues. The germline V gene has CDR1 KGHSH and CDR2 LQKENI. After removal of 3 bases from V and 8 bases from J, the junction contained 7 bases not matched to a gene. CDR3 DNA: TGTGCCAGCTCACCGGGACAGGGGATTGGCGATGAGCAGTTCTTC. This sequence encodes CASSPGQGIGDEQFF.

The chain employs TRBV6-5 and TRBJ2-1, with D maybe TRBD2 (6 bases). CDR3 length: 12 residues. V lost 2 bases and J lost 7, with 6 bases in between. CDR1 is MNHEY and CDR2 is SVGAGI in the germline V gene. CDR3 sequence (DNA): TGTGCCAGCAGTTACGGAGGGAATGAGCAGTTCTTC. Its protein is CASSYGGNEQFF.

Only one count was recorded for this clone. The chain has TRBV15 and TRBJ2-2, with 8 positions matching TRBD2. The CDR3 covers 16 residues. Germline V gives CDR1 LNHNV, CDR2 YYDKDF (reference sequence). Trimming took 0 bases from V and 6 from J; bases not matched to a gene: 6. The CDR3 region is CATSRDGPSGSGELFF. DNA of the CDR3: TGTGCCACCAGCAGAGATGGGCCTAGCGGGTCCGGGGAGCTGTTTTTT.

This CDR3 reads CASSRGQGGNEQFF. CDR3 DNA: TGTGCCAGCAGCCGAGGACAGGGAGGCAATGAGCAGTTCTTC. The chain combines TRBV14 with TRBJ2-1; 8 bases are shared with TRBD1. The CDR3 covers 14 residues. The V segment lost 4 bases and the J segment 6 bases; nucleotides outside the gene matches: 5. The germline V gene encodes CDR1 SGHDN and CDR2 FVKESK.

DNA for the CDR3: TGTGCCACGAGACTAGCGGGAGGATCTGGAGAGACCCAGTACTTC. This gives the protein CATRLAGGSGETQYF. The chain carries TRBV18 and TRBJ2-5; 13 positions agree with TRBD2. The germline V gene encodes CDR1 KGHSH and CDR2 LQKENI. The CDR3 loop spans 15 amino acids. The ends lost 10 bases at V and 4 bases at J; junction bases unmatched: 9.

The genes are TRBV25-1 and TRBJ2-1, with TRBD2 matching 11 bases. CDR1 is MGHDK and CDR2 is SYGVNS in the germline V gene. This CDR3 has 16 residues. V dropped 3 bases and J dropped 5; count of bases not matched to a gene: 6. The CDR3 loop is CASSDTGTSGDNEQFF. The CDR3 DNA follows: TGTGCCAGCAGTGACACCGGGACTAGCGGTGACAATGAGCAGTTCTTC.

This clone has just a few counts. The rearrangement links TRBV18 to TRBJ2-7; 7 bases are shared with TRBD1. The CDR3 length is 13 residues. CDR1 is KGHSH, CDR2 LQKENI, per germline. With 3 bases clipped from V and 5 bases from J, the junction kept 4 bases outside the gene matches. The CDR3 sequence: CASSPDRVNEQYF. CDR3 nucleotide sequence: TGTGCCAGCTCACCCGACAGGGTCAACGAGCAGTACTTC.

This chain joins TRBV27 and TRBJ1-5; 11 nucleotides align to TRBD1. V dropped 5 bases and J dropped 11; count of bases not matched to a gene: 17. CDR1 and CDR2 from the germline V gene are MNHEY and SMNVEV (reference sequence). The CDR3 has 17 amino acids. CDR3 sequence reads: CASSAFFGTGGRGSQHF. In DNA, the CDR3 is TGTGCCAGCAGTGCCTTCTTCGGGACAGGGGGAAGGGGGTCCCAGCATTTT.

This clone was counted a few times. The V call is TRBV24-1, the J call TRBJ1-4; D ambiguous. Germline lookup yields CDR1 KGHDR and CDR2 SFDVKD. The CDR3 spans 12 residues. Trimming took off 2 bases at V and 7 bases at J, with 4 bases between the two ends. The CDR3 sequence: CATSDSGEKLFF. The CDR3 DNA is TGTGCCACCAGTGATTCGGGTGAAAAACTGTTTTTT.

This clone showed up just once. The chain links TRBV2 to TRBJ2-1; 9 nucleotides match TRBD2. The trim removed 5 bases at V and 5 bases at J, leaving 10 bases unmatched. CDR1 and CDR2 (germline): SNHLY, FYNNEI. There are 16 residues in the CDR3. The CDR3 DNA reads TGTGCCAGCAGTCCCCTAAGCGGGAGGCTAAACAATGAGCAGTTCTTC. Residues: CASSPLSGRLNNEQFF.

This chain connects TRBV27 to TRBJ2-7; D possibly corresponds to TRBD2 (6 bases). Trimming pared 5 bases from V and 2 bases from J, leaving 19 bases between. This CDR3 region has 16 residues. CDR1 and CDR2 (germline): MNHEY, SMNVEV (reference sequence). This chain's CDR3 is CASSPSASGSTYEQYF. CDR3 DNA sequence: TGTGCCAGCAGTCCTAGCGCCAGCGGAAGTACCTACGAGCAGTACTTC.

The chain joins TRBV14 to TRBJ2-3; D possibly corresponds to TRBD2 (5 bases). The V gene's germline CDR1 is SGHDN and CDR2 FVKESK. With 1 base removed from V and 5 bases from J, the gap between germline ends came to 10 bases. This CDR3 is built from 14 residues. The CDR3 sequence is CASSQVTGIDTQYF. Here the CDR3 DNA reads TGTGCCAGCAGCCAAGTCACGGGGATAGATACGCAGTATTTT.

The CDR3 DNA reads as TGTGCCAGCAGTTTATTGGGCGGGAAGTCGACAGATACGCAGTATTTT. Protein sequence: CASSLLGGKSTDTQYF. The chain is built from TRBV28 and TRBJ2-3, with D tentatively TRBD2 (6 bases). The V end lost 1 base, the J end lost 3 bases, and 14 bases lay between the germline ends. This CDR3 contains 16 residues. The germline gives CDR1 MDHEN, CDR2 SYDVKM.

The CDR3 region is CASTLGQGADTQYF. The CDR3 nucleotides are TGTGCCAGCACTCTCGGACAGGGGGCAGATACGCAGTATTTT. This chain links TRBV9 with TRBJ2-3; 10 nucleotides line up with TRBD1. V shed 6 bases, J shed 4 bases, and the junction held 5 bases outside the gene matches. The CDR3 is 14 amino acids. Germline V gene data show CDR1 as SGDLS and CDR2 as YYNGEE.

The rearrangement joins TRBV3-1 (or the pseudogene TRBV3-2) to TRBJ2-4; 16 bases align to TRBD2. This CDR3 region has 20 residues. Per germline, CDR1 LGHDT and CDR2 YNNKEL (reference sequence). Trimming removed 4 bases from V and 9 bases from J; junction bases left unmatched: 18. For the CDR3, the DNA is TGTGCCAGCAGCCCGGGACTAGCGGGAGGGCCGTCTTCCCAACTTAGCATTCAGTACTTC. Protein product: CASSPGLAGGPSSQLSIQYF.

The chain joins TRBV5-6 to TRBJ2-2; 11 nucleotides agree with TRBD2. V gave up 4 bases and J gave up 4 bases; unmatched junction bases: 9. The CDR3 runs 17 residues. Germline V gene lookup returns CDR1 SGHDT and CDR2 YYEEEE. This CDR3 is CASSTLLAGVTTGELFF. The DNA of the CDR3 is TGTGCCAGCAGCACTCTACTAGCGGGAGTAACCACCGGGGAGCTGTTTTTT.

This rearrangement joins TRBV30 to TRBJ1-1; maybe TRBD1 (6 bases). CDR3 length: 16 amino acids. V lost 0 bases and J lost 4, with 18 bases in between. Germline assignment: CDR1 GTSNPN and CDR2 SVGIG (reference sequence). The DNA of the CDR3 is TGTGCCTGGAGTGTACGGGGACAAGAGGATTTCACTGAAGCTTTCTTT. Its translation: CAWSVRGQEDFTEAFF.

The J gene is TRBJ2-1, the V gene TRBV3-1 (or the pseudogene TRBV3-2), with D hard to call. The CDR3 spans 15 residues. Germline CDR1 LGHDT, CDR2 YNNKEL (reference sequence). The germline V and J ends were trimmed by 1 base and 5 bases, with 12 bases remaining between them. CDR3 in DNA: TGTGCCAGCAGCCAAGGCAGGCCATCAAACAATGAGCAGTTCTTC. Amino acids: CASSQGRPSNNEQFF.

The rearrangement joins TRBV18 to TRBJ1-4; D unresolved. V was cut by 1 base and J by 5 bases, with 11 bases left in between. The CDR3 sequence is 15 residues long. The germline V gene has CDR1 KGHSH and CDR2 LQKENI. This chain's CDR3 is CASSPHPARNEKLFF. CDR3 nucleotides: TGTGCCAGCTCACCACACCCGGCCAGGAATGAAAAACTGTTTTTT.

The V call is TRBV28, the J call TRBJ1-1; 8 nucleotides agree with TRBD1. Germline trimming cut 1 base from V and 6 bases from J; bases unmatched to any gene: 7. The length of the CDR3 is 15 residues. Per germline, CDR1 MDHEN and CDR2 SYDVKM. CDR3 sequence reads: CASSLLSDRASEAFF. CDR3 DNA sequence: TGTGCCAGCAGTTTATTATCGGACAGGGCTTCTGAAGCTTTCTTT.

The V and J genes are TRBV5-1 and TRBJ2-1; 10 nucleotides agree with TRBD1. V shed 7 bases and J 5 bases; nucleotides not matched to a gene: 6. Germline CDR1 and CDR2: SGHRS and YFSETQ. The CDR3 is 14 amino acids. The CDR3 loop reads CASWDRGSNNEQFF. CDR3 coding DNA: TGCGCCAGCTGGGACAGGGGAAGCAACAATGAGCAGTTCTTC.